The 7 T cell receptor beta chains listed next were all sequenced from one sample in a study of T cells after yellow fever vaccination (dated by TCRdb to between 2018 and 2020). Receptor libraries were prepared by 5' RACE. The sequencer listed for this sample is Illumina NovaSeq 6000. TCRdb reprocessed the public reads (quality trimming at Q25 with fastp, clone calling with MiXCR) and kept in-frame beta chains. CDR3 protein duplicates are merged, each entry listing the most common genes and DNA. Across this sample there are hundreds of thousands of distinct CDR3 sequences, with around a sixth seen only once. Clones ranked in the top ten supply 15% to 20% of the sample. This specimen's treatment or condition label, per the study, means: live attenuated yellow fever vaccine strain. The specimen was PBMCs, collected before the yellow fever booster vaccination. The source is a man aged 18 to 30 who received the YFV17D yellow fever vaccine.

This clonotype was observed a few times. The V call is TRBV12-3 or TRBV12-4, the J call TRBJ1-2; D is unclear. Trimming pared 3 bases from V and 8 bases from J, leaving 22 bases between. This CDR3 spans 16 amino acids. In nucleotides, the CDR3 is TGTGCCAGCAGTTTGTATACGGGGTATGGTACCGACGGCTACACCTTC. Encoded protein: CASSLYTGYGTDGYTF.

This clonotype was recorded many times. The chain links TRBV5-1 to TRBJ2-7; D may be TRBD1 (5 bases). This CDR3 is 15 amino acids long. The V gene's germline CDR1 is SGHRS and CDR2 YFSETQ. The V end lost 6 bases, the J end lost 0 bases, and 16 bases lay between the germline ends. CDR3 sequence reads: CASKGFGSGSYEQYF. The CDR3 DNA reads TGCGCCAGCAAGGGGTTCGGGTCGGGCTCCTACGAGCAGTACTTC.

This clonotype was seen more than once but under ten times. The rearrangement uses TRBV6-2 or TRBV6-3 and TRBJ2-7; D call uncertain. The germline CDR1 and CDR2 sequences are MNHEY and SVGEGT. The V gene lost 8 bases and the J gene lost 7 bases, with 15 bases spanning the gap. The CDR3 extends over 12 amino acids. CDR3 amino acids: CASGARRFEQYV. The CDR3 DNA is TGTGCCAGCGGAGCGAGGCGTTTTGAGCAGTACGTC.

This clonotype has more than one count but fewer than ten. CDR3 region: CASSRRLGGEQFF. The CDR3 DNA sequence: TGTGCCAGCAGCCGACGCTTGGGTGGTGAGCAGTTCTTC. The chain uses TRBV3-1 and TRBJ2-1; no definite D call. V lost 4 bases and J lost 9, with 13 bases in between. Germline V gives CDR1 LGHDT, CDR2 YNNKEL (reference sequence). CDR3 length equals 13 residues.

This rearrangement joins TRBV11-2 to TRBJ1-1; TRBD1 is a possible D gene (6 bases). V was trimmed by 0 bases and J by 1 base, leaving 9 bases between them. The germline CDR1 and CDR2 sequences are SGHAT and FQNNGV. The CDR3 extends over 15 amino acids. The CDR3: CASSLEQGPNTEAFF. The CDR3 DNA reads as TGTGCCAGCAGCTTAGAACAGGGACCGAACACTGAAGCTTTCTTT.

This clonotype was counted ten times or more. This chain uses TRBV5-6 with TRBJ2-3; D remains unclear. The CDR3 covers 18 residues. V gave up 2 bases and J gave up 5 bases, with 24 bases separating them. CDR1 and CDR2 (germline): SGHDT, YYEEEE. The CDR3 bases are TGTGCCAGCAGCTTTACGTTCGTAGGGCCAACGGTGGGAGATACGCAGTATTTT. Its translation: CASSFTFVGPTVGDTQYF.

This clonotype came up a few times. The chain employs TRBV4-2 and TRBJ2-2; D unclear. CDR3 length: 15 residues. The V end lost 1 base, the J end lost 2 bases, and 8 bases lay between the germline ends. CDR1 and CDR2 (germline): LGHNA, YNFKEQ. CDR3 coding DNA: TGTGCCAGCAGCCAAGTCGGACGTAACACCGGGGAGCTGTTTTTT. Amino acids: CASSQVGRNTGELFF.